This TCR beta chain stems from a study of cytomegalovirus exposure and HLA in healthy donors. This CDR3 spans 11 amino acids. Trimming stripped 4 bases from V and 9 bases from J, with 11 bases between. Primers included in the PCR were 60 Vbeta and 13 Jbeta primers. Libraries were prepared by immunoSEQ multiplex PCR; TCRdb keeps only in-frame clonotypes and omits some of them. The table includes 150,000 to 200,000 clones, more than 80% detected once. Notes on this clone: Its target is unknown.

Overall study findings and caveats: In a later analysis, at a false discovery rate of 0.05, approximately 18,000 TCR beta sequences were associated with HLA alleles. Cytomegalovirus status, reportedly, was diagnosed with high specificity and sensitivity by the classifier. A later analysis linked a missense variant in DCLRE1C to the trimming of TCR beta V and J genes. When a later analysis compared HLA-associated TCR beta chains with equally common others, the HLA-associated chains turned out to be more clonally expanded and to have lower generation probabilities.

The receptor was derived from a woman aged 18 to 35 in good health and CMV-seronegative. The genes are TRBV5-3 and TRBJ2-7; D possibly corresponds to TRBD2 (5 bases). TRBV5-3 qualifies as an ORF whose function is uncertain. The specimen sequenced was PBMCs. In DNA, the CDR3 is TGTGCCAGAAGCCCCGGGATGGGGCAGTACTTC. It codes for CARSPGMGQYF.